Following are 3 T cell receptor beta chains from one sample sequenced in a study of neurological immune-mediated disorders. TCRdb re-analysed the 5' RACE reads in MiXCR, keeping a single row per CDR3 protein. The sample gives 45,000 or so distinct CDR3 sequences, less than 4% of which show up once; approximately 15% is in the top ten. Material: PBMCs. The receptor source for this set is a woman in her forties or fifties with multiple sclerosis.

This clonotype was observed many times. The rearrangement uses TRBV12-3 or TRBV12-4 and TRBJ1-1; D possibly corresponds to TRBD1 (6 bases). The CDR3 is made up of 12 amino acids. Trimming took 7 bases from V and 2 from J, leaving 8 bases between them. CDR3 nucleotide sequence: TGTGCCAGCAAGGGGGACAACACTGAAGCTTTCTTT. Its protein is CASKGDNTEAFF.

This clonotype has at least ten counts. The chain has TRBV3-1 and TRBJ2-3; D not certain. There are 13 residues in the CDR3. V was clipped by 5 bases and J by 6 bases, with 12 bases between them. Germline V lookup: CDR1 LGHDT, CDR2 YNNKEL (reference sequence). The DNA for the CDR3 is TGTGCCAGCAGCTACACGACCCCCGATACGCAGTATTTT. It specifies CASSYTTPDTQYF.

This clonotype was detected ten times or more. The chain carries TRBV10-3 and TRBJ1-2; D not certain. The CDR3 contains 14 residues. The V end was cut by 0 bases, the J end by 4 bases, with 9 bases between. CDR1 is ENHRY and CDR2 is SYGVKD in the germline V gene. CDR3 amino acids: CAISESWQSYGYTF. The CDR3 region has the DNA TGTGCCATCAGTGAGTCGTGGCAGAGCTATGGCTACACCTTC.